The 12 T cell receptor beta chains presented below share a single source sample, sequenced in a study of CD8 T cells in ankylosing spondylitis. TCRdb independently ran MiXCR on the 5' RACE reads; one entry per CDR3 protein. The table has 150,000 to 200,000 distinct CDR3 sequences, approximately 20% seen once. Input material: blood, either unsorted or a sorted T cell fraction (not recorded which). The receptors originated from a male donor with ankylosing spondylitis or in good health (not recorded which).

This clonotype was counted only a few times. This chain joins TRBV10-3 and TRBJ1-1, with 7 bases aligning to TRBD1. The CDR3 sequence is 14 residues long. V trimming: 10 bases; J trimming: 5 bases; junction bases outside the gene matches: 13. Looked up from germline, CDR1 is ENHRY and CDR2 is SYGVKD. The CDR3 DNA sequence: TGTGCCACCACAAGGACAGGTGGAGGGACTGAAGCTTTCTTT. Its translation: CATTRTGGGTEAFF.

With respect to this clonotype: An end of the junction does not agree with germline; a read error may underlie this. J is TRBJ2-5 and V is TRBV12-3 or TRBV12-4; TRBD1 matches at 7 bases. This CDR3 is 14 amino acids long. Here the CDR3 reads CASSFGTVQEIQYF. In DNA, the CDR3 is TGTGCCAGCAGTTTCGGGACAGTCCAAGAGATCCAGTACTTC.

This clonotype came up many times. This chain uses TRBV9 with TRBJ2-1, with TRBD2 matching 10 bases. Germline CDR1 is SGDLS and CDR2 is YYNGEE. The V gene end was trimmed by 1 base and the J gene end by 7 bases; junction bases not matched to a gene: 2. The CDR3 runs 14 residues. CDR3 residues: CASSVILAGNEQFF. DNA of the CDR3: TGTGCCAGCAGCGTAATACTAGCGGGGAATGAGCAGTTCTTC.

The V gene is TRBV28, the J gene TRBJ2-2, with unresolved D. This CDR3 region has 14 residues. The germline V gene has CDR1 MDHEN and CDR2 SYDVKM. The germline V and J ends were trimmed by 1 base and 7 bases, with 10 bases remaining between them. CDR3 region: CASSLLQSNGELFF. CDR3 DNA: TGTGCCAGCAGTTTATTACAAAGTAACGGGGAGCTGTTTTTT.

CDR3 DNA sequence: TGTGCCAGTAAGGCGCTGTGGGGGGGAGAAGGGTCGGAGACCCAGTACTTC. Protein: CASKALWGGEGSETQYF. V usage is TRBV19 and J usage is TRBJ2-5; TRBD2 matches 7 bases. V was clipped by 7 bases and J by 5 bases; unmatched bases: 19. The germline V gene has CDR1 LNHDA and CDR2 SQIVND (reference sequence). The CDR3 sequence is 17 residues long.

This clonotype was recorded many times. The chain links TRBV10-3 to TRBJ1-3; perhaps TRBD1 as D (5 bases). The length of the CDR3 is 14 residues. Germline lookup yields CDR1 ENHRY and CDR2 SYGVKD. V lost 7 bases and J lost 3, with 13 bases in between. The DNA of the CDR3 is TGTGCCATCATATCGGGGGATGGTGGAAACACCATATATTTT. This sequence encodes CAIISGDGGNTIYF.

This clonotype showed up just a few times. CDR3 sequence reads: CASSYLTGGEETQYF. In DNA form, the CDR3 reads TGTGCCAGCAGTTACTTGACAGGTGGAGAAGAGACCCAGTACTTC. The rearrangement links TRBV6-5 to TRBJ2-5; D might be TRBD1 (6 bases). Germline-derived CDR1 and CDR2 are MNHEY and SVGAGI. The CDR3 is 15 amino acids. V gave up 1 base and J gave up 3 bases, with 12 bases separating them.

The V gene is TRBV20-1, the J gene TRBJ1-1, with 12 bases matching TRBD1. From germline, CDR1 is DFQATT and CDR2 SNEGSKA (reference sequence). The CDR3 consists of 17 residues. The J segment lost 0 bases and the V segment lost 6 bases, leaving 11 bases of the junction unmatched. CDR3 region: CSAVWGGTGGMNTEAFF. CDR3 sequence (DNA): TGCAGTGCCGTTTGGGGAGGGACAGGGGGCATGAACACTGAAGCTTTCTTT.

This clonotype was detected many times. This chain links TRBV5-1 with TRBJ2-1; either TRBD1 or TRBD2 may fit D (5 bases each). Germline values: CDR1 SGHRS, CDR2 YFSETQ. V shed 1 base and J shed 6 bases, with 8 bases lying between them. The CDR3 runs 13 residues. The CDR3, as DNA: TGCGCCAGCAGCTTGTGGGACCCCAATGAGCAGTTCTTC. As protein: CASSLWDPNEQFF.

At least ten counts were recorded for this clonotype. The V gene is TRBV5-1, the J gene TRBJ2-2, with 7 bases matching TRBD1. V lost 3 bases and J lost 5; bases outside the gene matches: 7. The CDR3 loop spans 15 amino acids. CDR1 SGHRS and CDR2 YFSETQ come from the germline V gene. This CDR3 is CASSSSTGRTGELFF. For the CDR3, the DNA is TGCGCCAGCAGCTCCTCGACAGGGCGGACCGGGGAGCTGTTTTTT.

There are many counts of this clonotype. CDR3 sequence reads: CASSWGTSGMEQYF. As DNA, the CDR3 is TGCGCCAGCAGCTGGGGGACTAGCGGCATGGAGCAGTACTTC. The chain links TRBV5-1 to TRBJ2-7, with TRBD2 matching over 11 bases. This CDR3 spans 14 amino acids. Per germline, CDR1 SGHRS and CDR2 YFSETQ. J lost 7 bases, V lost 3 bases, and 6 bases had no gene match.

This clonotype showed up many times. The rearrangement links TRBV6-6 to TRBJ2-1, with D tentatively TRBD1 (6 bases). CDR1 and CDR2 (germline): MNHNY, SVGAGI (reference sequence). The CDR3 is made up of 12 amino acids. V lost 4 bases and J lost 8, with 9 bases in between. The CDR3, as DNA: TGTGCCAGCAGTTCACAGGGCCATGAGCAGTTCTTC. Translating gives CASSSQGHEQFF.